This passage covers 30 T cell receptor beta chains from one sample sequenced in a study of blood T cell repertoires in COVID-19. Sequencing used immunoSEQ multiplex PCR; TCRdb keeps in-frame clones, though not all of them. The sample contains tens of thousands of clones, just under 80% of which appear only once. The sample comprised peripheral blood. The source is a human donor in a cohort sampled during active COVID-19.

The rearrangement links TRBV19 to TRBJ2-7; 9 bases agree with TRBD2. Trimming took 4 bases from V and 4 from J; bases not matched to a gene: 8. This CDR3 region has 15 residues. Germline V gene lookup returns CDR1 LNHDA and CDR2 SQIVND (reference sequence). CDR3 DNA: TGTGCCAGTAGTAAACACCTGGCGGGGGGGTACGAGCAGTACTTC. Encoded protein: CASSKHLAGGYEQYF.

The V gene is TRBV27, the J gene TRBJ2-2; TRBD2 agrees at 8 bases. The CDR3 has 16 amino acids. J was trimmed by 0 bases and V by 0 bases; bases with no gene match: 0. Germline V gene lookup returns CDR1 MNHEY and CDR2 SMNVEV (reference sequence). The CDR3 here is CASSLSRGANTGELFF. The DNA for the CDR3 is TGTGCCAGCAGTTTATCGCGGGGGGCGAACACCGGGGAGCTGTTTTTT.

The CDR3 is CASSLGGGTDLNIQYF. Here the CDR3 DNA reads TGTGCCAGCAGCTTGGGCGGGGGGACGGACTTAAACATTCAGTACTTC. J is TRBJ2-4 and V is TRBV11-2, with 8 bases matching TRBD2. This CDR3 comprises 16 residues. Germline V lookup: CDR1 SGHAT, CDR2 FQNNGV. The V segment lost 3 bases and the J segment 6 bases; nucleotides outside the gene matches: 10. Full variable domain (missing parts from reference TRBV11-2 and TRBJ2-4): EAGVAQSPRYKIIEKRQSVAFWCNPISGHATLYWYQQILGQGPKLLIQFQNNGVVDDSQLPKDRFSAERLKGVDSTLKIQPAKLEDSAVYLCASSLGGGTDLNIQYFGAGTRLSVL.

The CDR3 DNA is TGCGCCAGCAGCCAAGGGGCTAAGACAGGGTACTCTGGGGCCAACGTCCTGACTTTC. It is translated as CASSQGAKTGYSGANVLTF. The V gene is TRBV4-1, the J gene TRBJ2-6; 7 bases are shared with TRBD1. The CDR3 is 19 residues long. Germline CDR1 is MGHRA and CDR2 is YSYEKL. J was trimmed by 0 bases and V by 1 base; bases with no gene match: 9.

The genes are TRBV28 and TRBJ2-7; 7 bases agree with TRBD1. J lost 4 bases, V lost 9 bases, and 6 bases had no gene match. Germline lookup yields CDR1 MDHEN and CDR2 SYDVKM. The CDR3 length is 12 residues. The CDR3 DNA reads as TGTGCCAGTTCCGGGACAGCTTACGAGCAGTACTTC. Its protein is CASSGTAYEQYF.

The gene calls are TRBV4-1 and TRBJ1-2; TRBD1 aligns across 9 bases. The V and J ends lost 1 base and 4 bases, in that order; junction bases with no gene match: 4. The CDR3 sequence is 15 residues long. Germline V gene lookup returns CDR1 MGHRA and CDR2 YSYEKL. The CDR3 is CASSQVATGGYGYTF. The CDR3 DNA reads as TGCGCCAGCAGCCAAGTTGCGACAGGGGGCTATGGCTACACCTTC.

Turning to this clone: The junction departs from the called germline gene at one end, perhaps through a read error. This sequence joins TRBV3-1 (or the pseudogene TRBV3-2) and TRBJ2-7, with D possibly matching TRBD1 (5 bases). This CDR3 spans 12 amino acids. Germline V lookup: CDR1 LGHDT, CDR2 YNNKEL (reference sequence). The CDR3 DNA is TGTGCCAGCAGACAAGGGGCTTACGAGCAGTACTTC. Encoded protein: CASRQGAYEQYF.

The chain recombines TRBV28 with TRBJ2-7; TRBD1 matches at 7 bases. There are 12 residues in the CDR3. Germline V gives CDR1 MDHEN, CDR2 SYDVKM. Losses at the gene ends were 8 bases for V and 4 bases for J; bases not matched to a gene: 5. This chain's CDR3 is CASEGASYEQYF. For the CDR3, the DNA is TGTGCCAGCGAGGGGGCAAGTTACGAGCAGTACTTC.

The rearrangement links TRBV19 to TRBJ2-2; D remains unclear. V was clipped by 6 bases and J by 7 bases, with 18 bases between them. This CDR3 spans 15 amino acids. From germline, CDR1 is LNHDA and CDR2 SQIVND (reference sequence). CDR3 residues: CASSGLSPIRGELFF. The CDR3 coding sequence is TGTGCCAGTAGCGGTTTATCCCCTATACGCGGGGAGCTGTTTTTT.

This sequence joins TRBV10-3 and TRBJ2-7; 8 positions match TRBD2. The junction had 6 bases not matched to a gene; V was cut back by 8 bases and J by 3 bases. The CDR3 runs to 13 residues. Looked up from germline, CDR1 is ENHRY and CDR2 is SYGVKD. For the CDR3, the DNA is TGTGCCATCGGAGCGGGAGAAGGCTACGAGCAGTACTTC. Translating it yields CAIGAGEGYEQYF.

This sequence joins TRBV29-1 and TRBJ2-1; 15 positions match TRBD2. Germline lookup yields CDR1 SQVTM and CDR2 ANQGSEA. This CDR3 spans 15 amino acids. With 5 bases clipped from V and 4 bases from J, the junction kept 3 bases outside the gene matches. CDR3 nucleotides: TGCAGCGTTCGTGGACTAGCGGGAGGGTACAATGAGCAGTTCTTC. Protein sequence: CSVRGLAGGYNEQFF.

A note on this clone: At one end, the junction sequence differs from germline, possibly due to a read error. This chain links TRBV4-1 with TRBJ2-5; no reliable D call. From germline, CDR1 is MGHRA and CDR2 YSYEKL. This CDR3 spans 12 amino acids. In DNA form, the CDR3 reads TGCGCCAGCAGCCCCAACCAGGAGACCCAGTACTTC. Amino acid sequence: CASSPNQETQYF.

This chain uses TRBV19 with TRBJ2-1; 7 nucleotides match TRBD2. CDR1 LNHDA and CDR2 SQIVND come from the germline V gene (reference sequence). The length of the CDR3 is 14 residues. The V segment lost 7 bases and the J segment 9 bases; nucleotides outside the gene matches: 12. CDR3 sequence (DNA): TGTGCCAGTATGAGAAGGAGCGGGATGAGTGAGCAGTTCTTC. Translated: CASMRRSGMSEQFF.

CDR3 in DNA: TGTGCCAGCAGCTCCCTGGGCTCAGGGGGCAGGAGTGGCTACACCTTC. Its translation is CASSSLGSGGRSGYTF. This sequence joins TRBV11-2 and TRBJ1-2; 8 bases align to TRBD1. Germline V gives CDR1 SGHAT, CDR2 FQNNGV. V shed 4 bases, J shed 7 bases, and the junction held 14 bases outside the gene matches. The CDR3 covers 16 residues.

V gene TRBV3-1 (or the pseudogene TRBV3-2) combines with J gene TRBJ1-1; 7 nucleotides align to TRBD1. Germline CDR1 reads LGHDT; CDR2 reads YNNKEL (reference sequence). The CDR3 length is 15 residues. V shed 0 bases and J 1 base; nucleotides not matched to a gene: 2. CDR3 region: CASSQEQGQNTEAFF. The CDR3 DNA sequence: TGTGCCAGCAGCCAAGAACAGGGGCAGAACACTGAAGCTTTCTTT.

The CDR3 loop is CASTASLAGGPYNEQFF. The CDR3 coding sequence is TGTGCCAGCACCGCTTCCCTAGCGGGAGGCCCATACAATGAGCAGTTCTTC. The rearrangement joins TRBV7-6 to TRBJ2-1, with 11 positions matching TRBD2. CDR1 SGHVS and CDR2 FNYEAQ come from the germline V gene. Unmatched junction bases numbered 12, after V lost 7 bases and J lost 4 bases. This CDR3 contains 17 residues.

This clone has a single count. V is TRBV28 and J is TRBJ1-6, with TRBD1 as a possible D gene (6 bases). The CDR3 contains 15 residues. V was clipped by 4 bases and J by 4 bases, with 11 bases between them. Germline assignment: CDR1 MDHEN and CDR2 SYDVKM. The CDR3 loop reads CASSSGQLYNSPLHF. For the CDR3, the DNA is TGTGCCAGCAGTTCCGGACAGTTATATAATTCACCCCTCCACTTT.

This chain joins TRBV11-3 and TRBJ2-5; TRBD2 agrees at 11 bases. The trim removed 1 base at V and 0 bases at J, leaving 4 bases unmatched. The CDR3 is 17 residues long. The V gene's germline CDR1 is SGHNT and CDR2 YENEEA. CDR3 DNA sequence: TGTGCCAGCAGCTTAGGCAGGGGACTAGCGGACCAAGAGACCCAGTACTTC. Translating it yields CASSLGRGLADQETQYF.

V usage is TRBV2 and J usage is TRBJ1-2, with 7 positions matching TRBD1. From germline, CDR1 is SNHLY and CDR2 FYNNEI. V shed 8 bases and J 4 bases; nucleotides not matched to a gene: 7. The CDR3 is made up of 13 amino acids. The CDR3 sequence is CASSRGGSYGYTF. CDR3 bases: TGTGCCAGCTCTAGAGGGGGCAGCTATGGCTACACCTTC.

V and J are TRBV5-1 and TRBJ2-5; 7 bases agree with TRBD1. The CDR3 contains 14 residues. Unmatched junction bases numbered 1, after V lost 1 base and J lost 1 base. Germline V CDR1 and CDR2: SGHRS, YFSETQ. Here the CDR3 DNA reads TGCGCCAGCAGCTTGAGGGGGCTCCAAGAGACCCAGTACTTC. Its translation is CASSLRGLQETQYF.

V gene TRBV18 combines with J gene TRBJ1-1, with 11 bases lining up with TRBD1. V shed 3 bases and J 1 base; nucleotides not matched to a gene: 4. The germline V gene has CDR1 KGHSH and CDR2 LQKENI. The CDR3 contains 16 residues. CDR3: CASSPYGTGGNTEAFF. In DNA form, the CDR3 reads TGTGCCAGCTCACCTTACGGGACAGGGGGGAACACTGAAGCTTTCTTT.

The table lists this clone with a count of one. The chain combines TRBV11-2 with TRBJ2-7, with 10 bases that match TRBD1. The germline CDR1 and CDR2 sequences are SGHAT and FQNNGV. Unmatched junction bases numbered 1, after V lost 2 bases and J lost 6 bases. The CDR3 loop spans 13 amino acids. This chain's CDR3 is CASSLWTGGEQYF. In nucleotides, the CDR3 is TGTGCCAGCAGCTTATGGACAGGGGGCGAGCAGTACTTC.

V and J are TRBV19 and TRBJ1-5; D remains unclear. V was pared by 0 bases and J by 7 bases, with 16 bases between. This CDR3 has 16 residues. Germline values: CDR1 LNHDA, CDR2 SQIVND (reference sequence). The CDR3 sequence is CASSIDELELGQPQHF. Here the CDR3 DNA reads TGTGCCAGTAGTATAGACGAACTCGAGCTAGGACAGCCCCAGCATTTT.

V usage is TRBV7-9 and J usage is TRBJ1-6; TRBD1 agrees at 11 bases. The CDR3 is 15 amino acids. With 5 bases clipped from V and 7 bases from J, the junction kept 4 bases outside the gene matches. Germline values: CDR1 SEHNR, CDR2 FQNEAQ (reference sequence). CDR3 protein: CASSMGTGGNSPLHF. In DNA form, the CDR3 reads TGTGCCAGCAGCATGGGGACAGGGGGAAATTCACCCCTCCACTTT.

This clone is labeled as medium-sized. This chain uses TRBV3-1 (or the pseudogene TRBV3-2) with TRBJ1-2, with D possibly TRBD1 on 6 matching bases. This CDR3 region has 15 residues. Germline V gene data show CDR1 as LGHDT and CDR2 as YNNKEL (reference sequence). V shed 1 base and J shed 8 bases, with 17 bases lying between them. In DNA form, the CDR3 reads TGTGCCAGCAGCCAAGGGGCCAGGGGTTCAGAGGGCTACACCTTC. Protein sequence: CASSQGARGSEGYTF.

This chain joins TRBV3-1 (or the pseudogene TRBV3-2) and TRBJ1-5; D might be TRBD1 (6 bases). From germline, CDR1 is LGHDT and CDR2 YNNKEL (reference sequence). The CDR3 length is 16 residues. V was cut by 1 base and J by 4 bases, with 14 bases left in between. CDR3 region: CASSQGGGSSNQPQHF. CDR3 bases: TGTGCCAGCAGCCAAGGGGGGGGCAGCAGTAATCAGCCCCAGCATTTT.

As DNA, the CDR3 is TGTGCCAGCAGGAGAACAGTCAGCTCCTACAATGAGCAGTTCTTC. Translated, it gives CASRRTVSSYNEQFF. J is TRBJ2-1 and V is TRBV6-5, with D unclear. The V end was cut by 6 bases, the J end by 0 bases, with 12 bases between. CDR1 is MNHEY, CDR2 SVGAGI, per germline. The CDR3 runs to 15 residues.

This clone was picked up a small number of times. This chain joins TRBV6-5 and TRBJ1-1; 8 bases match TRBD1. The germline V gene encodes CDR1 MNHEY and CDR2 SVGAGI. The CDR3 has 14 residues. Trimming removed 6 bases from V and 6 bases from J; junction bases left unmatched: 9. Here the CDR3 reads CASRTGAFSAEAFF. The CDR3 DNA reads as TGTGCCAGCAGGACAGGGGCTTTTTCCGCTGAAGCTTTCTTT.

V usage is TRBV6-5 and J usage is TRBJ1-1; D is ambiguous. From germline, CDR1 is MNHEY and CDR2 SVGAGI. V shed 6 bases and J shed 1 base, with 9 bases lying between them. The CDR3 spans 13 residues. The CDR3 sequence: CASRLLSNTEAFF. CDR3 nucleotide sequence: TGTGCCAGCAGATTACTTTCGAACACTGAAGCTTTCTTT.

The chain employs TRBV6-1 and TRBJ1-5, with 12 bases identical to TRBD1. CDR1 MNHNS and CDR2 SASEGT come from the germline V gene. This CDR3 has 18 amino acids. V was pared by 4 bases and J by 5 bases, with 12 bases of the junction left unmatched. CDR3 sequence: CASSALRFGTGGHQPQHF. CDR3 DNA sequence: TGTGCCAGCAGTGCTTTGCGTTTCGGGACAGGGGGCCATCAGCCCCAGCATTTT.